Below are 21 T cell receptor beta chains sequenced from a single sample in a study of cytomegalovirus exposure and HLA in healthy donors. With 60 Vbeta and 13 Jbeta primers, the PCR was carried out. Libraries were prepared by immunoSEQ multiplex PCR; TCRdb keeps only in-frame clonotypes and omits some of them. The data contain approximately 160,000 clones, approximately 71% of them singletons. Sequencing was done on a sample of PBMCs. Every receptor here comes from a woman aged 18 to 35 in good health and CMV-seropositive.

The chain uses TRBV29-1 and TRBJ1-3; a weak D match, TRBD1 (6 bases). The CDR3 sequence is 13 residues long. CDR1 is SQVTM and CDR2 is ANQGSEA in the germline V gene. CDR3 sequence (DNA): TGCGGGGCTGGACAGACTTCAGGAGCCACCATATATTTT. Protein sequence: CGAGQTSGATIYF.

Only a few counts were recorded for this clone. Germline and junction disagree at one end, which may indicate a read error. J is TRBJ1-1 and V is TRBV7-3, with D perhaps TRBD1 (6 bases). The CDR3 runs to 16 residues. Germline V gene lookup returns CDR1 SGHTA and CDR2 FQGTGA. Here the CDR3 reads CASSVTGTSDQTEAFF. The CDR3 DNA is TGTGCCAGCAGCGTAACAGGGACTAGCGATCAGACTGAAGCTTTCTTT.

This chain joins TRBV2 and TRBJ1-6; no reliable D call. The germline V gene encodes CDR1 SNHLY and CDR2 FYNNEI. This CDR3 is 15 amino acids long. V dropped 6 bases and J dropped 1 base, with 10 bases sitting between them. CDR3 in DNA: TGTGCCAGCAGGAGGGCCTCTTCCTATAATTCACCCCTCCACTTT. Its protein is CASRRASSYNSPLHF.

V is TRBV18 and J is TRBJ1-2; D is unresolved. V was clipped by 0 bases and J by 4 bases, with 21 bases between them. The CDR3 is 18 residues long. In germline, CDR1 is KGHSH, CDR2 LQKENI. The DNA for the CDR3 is TGTGCCAGCTCACCACCCTCACTAGGAGGATATTTCGGCTATGGCTACACCTTC. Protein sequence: CASSPPSLGGYFGYGYTF.

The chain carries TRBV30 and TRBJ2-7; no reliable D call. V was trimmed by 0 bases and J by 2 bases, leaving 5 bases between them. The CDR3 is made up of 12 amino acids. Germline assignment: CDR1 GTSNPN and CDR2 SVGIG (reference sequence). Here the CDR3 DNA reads TGTGCCTGGAGTGTCGGTCCCTACGAGCAGTACTTC. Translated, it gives CAWSVGPYEQYF. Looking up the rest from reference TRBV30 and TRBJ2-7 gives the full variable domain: SQTIHQWPATLVQPVGSPLSLECTVEGTSNPNLYWYRQAAGRGLQLLFYSVGIGQISSEVPQNLSASRPQDRQFILSSKKLLLSDSGFYLCAWSVGPYEQYFGPGTRLTVT.

The CDR3 reads CASSPGRPSYEQYF. The CDR3 nucleotides read TGTGCCAGCAGTCCAGGGCGACCCTCCTACGAGCAGTACTTC. V gene TRBV7-9 combines with J gene TRBJ2-7; tentatively, D is TRBD1 (5 bases). The CDR3 has 14 amino acids. CDR1 SEHNR and CDR2 FQNEAQ come from the germline V gene (reference sequence). The V gene lost 6 bases and the J gene lost 0 bases, with 12 bases spanning the gap.

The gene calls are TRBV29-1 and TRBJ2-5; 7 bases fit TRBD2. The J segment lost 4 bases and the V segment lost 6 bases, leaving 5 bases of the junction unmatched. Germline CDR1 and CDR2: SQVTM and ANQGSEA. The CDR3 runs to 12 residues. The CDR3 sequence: CSVNGLVETQYF. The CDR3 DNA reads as TGCAGCGTCAATGGACTAGTAGAGACCCAGTACTTC. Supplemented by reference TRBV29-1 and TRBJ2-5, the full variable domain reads SAVISQKPSRDICQRGTSLTIQCQVDSQVTMMFWYRQQPGQSLTLIATANQGSEATYESGFVIDKFPISRPNLTFSTLTVSNMSPEDSSIYLCSVNGLVETQYFGPGTRLLVL.

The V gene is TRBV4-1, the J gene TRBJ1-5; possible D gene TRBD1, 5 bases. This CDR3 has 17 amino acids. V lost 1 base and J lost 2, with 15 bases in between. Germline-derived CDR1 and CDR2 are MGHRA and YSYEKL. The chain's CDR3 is CASSQVGRTHGNQPQHF. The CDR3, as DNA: TGCGCCAGCAGCCAAGTAGGCAGGACACATGGCAATCAGCCCCAGCATTTT.

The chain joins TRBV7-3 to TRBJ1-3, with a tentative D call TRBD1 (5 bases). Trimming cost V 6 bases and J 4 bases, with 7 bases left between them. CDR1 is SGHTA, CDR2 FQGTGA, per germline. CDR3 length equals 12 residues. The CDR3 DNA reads TGTGCCAGCAGTCGACAGGGAAACACCATATATTTT. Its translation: CASSRQGNTIYF. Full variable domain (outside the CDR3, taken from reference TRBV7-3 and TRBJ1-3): GAGVSQTPSNKVTEKGKYVELRCDPISGHTALYWYRQSLGQGPEFLIYFQGTGAADDSGLPNDRFFAVRPEGSVSTLKIQRTERGDSAVYLCASSRQGNTIYFGEGSWLTVV.

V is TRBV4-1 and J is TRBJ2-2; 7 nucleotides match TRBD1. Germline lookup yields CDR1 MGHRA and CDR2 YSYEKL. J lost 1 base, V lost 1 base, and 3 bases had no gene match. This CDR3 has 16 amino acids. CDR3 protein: CASSQGYRGNTGELFF. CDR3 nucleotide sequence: TGCGCCAGCAGCCAAGGGTACAGGGGGAACACCGGGGAGCTGTTTTTT.

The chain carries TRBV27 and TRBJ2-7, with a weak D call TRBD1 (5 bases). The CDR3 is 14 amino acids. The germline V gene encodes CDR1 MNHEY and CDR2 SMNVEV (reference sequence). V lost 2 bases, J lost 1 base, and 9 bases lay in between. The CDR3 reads CASSLQGGSYEQYF. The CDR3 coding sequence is TGTGCCAGCAGTTTACAGGGTGGGTCCTACGAGCAGTACTTC.

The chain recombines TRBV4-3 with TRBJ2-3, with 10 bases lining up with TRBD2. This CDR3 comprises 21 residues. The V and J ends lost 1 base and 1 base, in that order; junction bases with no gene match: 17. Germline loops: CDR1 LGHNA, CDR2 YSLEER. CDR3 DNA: TGCGCCAGCAGCCAAGTCATAGCGGGGGGTCCCCCGATGGGCCGCACAGATACGCAGTATTTT. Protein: CASSQVIAGGPPMGRTDTQYF.

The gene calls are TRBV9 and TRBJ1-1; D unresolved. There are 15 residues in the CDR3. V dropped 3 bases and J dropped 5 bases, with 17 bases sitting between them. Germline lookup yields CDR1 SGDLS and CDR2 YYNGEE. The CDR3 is CASSDPGLGGTEAFF. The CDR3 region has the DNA TGTGCCAGCAGCGACCCCGGGCTGGGAGGGACTGAAGCTTTCTTT.

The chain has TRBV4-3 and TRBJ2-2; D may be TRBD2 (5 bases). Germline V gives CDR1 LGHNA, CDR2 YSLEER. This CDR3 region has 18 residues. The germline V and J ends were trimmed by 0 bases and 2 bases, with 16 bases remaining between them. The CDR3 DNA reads TGCGCCAGCAGCCAAGACGAGGGCTGGAGCCTAAACACCGGGGAGCTGTTTTTT. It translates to CASSQDEGWSLNTGELFF.

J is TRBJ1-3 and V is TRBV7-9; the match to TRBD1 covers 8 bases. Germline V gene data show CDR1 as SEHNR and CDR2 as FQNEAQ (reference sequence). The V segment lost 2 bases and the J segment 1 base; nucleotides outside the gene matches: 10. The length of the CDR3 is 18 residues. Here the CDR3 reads CASSLPRDRLLSGNTIYF. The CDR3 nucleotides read TGTGCCAGCAGCTTACCCAGGGACAGGCTACTATCTGGAAACACCATATATTTT. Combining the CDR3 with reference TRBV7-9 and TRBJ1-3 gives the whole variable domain DTGVSQNPRHKITKRGQNVTFRCDPISEHNRLYWYRQTLGQGPEFLTYFQNEAQLEKSRLLSDRFSAERPKGSFSTLEIQRTEQGDSAMYLCASSLPRDRLLSGNTIYFGEGSWLTVV.

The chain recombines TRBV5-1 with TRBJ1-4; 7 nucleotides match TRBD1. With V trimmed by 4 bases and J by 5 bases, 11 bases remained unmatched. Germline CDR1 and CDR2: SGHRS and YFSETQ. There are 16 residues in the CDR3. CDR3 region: CASSPGQVEGNEKLFF. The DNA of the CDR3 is TGCGCCAGCAGCCCAGGACAGGTCGAAGGAAATGAAAAACTGTTTTTT.

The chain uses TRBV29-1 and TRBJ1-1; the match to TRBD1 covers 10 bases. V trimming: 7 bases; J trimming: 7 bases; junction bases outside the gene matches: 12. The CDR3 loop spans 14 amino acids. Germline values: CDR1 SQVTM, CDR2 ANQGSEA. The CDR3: CSGRQGAGEGEAFF. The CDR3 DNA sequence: TGCAGCGGGCGACAGGGGGCAGGGGAAGGTGAAGCTTTCTTT.

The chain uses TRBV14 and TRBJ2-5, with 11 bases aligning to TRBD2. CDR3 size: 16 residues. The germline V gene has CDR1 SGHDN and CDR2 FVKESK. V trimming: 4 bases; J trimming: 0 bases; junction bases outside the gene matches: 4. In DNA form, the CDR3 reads TGTGCCAGCAGCCTTAGACTAGCGGGGTACCAAGAGACCCAGTACTTC. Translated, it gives CASSLRLAGYQETQYF.

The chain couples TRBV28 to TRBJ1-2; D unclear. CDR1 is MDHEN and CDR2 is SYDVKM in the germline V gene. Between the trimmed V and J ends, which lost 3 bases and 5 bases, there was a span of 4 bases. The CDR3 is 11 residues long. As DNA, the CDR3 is TGTGCCAGCAGTTTCAATTATGGCTACACCTTC. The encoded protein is CASSFNYGYTF.

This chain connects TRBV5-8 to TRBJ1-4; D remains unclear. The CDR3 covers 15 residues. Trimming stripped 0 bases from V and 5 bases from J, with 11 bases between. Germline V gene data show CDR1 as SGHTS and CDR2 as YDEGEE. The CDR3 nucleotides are TGTGCCAGCAGCTTGGCGGGAGGATACAATGAAAAACTGTTTTTT. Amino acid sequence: CASSLAGGYNEKLFF.

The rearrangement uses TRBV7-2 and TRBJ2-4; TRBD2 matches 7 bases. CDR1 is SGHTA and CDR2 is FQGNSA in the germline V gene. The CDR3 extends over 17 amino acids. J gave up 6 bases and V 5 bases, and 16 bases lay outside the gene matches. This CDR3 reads CASSPSGIPLSPNIQYF. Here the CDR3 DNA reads TGTGCCAGCAGCCCGAGCGGGATCCCTCTGTCCCCAAACATTCAGTACTTC.